Following are 6 T cell receptor beta chains from one sample sequenced in a study of blood T cell repertoires in COVID-19. The table came from immunoSEQ multiplex PCR; TCRdb's copy has only in-frame clones and leaves some out. The table has roughly 230,000 clones, about 80% seen once. The sequenced sample was peripheral blood. Receptor source: a woman between 50 and 59 years old with acute or convalescent COVID-19.

V and J are TRBV7-3 and TRBJ2-3, with a weak D call TRBD2 (6 bases). In germline, CDR1 is SGHTA, CDR2 FQGTGA. V was trimmed by 5 bases and J by 10 bases, leaving 16 bases between them. The CDR3 extends over 13 amino acids. The CDR3 is CASSQPAGSPQYF. The CDR3 DNA reads as TGTGCCAGCAGCCAACCTGCCGGGAGTCCGCAGTATTTT.

The CDR3 DNA reads as TGTGCCAGCAGCTTAGGGACAGGGGGCGCGGGCTACACCTTC. Amino acid sequence: CASSLGTGGAGYTF. The chain couples TRBV7-2 to TRBJ1-2, with 11 positions matching TRBD1. The CDR3 is made up of 14 amino acids. V lost 1 base, J lost 8 bases, and 3 bases stayed unmatched. Germline-derived CDR1 and CDR2 are SGHTA and FQGNSA.

This chain joins TRBV4-3 and TRBJ1-2, with 10 bases aligning to TRBD1. Germline CDR1 and CDR2: LGHNA and YSLEER. The CDR3 is 17 residues long. V was pared by 1 base and J by 0 bases, with 5 bases of the junction left unmatched. CDR3: CASSQVTGQGANYGYTF. CDR3 DNA: TGCGCCAGCAGCCAAGTAACAGGACAGGGGGCTAACTATGGCTACACCTTC.

CDR3 residues: CASSLPGPFNQPQHF. In DNA, the CDR3 is TGTGCCAGCAGTTTACCAGGGCCGTTCAATCAGCCCCAGCATTTT. V is TRBV28 and J is TRBJ1-5, with D tentatively TRBD1 (5 bases). Germline V gene data show CDR1 as MDHEN and CDR2 as SYDVKM. CDR3 length: 15 amino acids. Trimming removed 2 bases at V and 3 bases at J, with 11 bases between.

The chain has TRBV5-5 and TRBJ2-7, with D perhaps TRBD2 (6 bases). V was clipped by 0 bases and J by 2 bases, with 12 bases between them. The CDR3 spans 15 residues. Germline V lookup: CDR1 SGHKS, CDR2 YYEKEE (reference sequence). The CDR3 here is CASSLAGDPAYEQYF. The CDR3 DNA reads as TGTGCCAGCAGCTTGGCGGGGGATCCCGCCTACGAGCAGTACTTC. The full variable domain, with the rest looked up from reference TRBV5-5 and TRBJ2-7, is DAGVTQSPTHLIKTRGQQVTLRCSPISGHKSVSWYQQVLGQGPQFIFQYYEKEERGRGNFPDRFSARQFPNYSSELNVNALLLGDSALYLCASSLAGDPAYEQYFGPGTRLTVT.

As regards this clone: This likely comes from a read error, as the CDR3 has no conserved phenylalanine or tryptophan at its end. Because the CDR3's place on the DNA is in doubt, the DNA is left out and the CDR3 is given as listed by TCRdb. This chain links TRBV9 with TRBJ1-6; the table's D call TRBD1 went unverified against the DNA. With termini counted, the CDR3 has 9 amino acids. Germline CDR1 reads SGDLS; CDR2 reads YYNGEE. CDR3 amino acids: CASSVRCQM.